This entry lists 4 T cell receptor beta chains sequenced from one sample in a study of T cell responses to AZD1222 COVID-19 vaccine. TCRdb keeps only in-frame clones here, not all; method: immunoSEQ multiplex PCR. This sample's table reports about 140,000 clones. Sequencing was done on a sample of peripheral blood. The source is an adult in good health.

V is TRBV5-1 and J is TRBJ1-2, with no clear D. V lost 0 bases and J 6 bases, leaving 9 bases between the germline ends. The CDR3 has 13 amino acids. Germline values: CDR1 SGHRS, CDR2 YFSETQ. As DNA, the CDR3 is TGCGCCAGCAGCTTGGGGCAGTCCGATGGCTACACCTTC. It specifies CASSLGQSDGYTF. Using reference TRBV5-1 and TRBJ1-2 for the parts outside the CDR3, the full variable domain is KAGVTQTPRYLIKTRGQQVTLSCSPISGHRSVSWYQQTPGQGLQFLFEYFSETQRNKGNFPGRFSGRQFSNSRSEMNVSTLELGDSALYLCASSLGQSDGYTFGSGTRLTVV.

In DNA, the CDR3 is TGTGCCAGCAGCTCGGGACTAGCGGGGTCCGAGCAGTACTTC. This codes for CASSSGLAGSEQYF. This chain links TRBV7-9 with TRBJ2-7, with 13 bases aligning to TRBD2. Germline trimming cut 4 bases from V and 6 bases from J; bases unmatched to any gene: 3. Germline V gene data show CDR1 as SEHNR and CDR2 as FQNEAQ (reference sequence). This CDR3 region has 14 residues. Full variable domain (rest looked up from reference TRBV7-9 and TRBJ2-7): DTGVSQNPRHKITKRGQNVTFRCDPISEHNRLYWYRQTLGQGPEFLTYFQNEAQLEKSRLLSDRFSAERPKGSFSTLEIQRTEQGDSAMYLCASSSGLAGSEQYFGPGTRLTVT.

The rearrangement links TRBV2 to TRBJ1-2; D may be TRBD1 (5 bases). This CDR3 has 13 amino acids. CDR1 and CDR2 from the germline V gene are SNHLY and FYNNEI. With 5 bases removed from V and 6 bases from J, the gap between germline ends came to 13 bases. In DNA, the CDR3 is TGTGCCAGCAGTCCGACAGCTGTGAATGGCTACACCTTC. This gives the protein CASSPTAVNGYTF.

This chain connects TRBV7-9 to TRBJ1-2; perhaps TRBD1 as D (6 bases). The CDR3 spans 13 residues. Trimming shortened V by 5 bases and J by 2 bases, and 9 bases separated the two germline ends. Germline lookup yields CDR1 SEHNR and CDR2 FQNEAQ (reference sequence). The CDR3 is CASSTTGNYGYTF. In DNA form, the CDR3 reads TGTGCCAGCAGCACGACAGGAAACTATGGCTACACCTTC.